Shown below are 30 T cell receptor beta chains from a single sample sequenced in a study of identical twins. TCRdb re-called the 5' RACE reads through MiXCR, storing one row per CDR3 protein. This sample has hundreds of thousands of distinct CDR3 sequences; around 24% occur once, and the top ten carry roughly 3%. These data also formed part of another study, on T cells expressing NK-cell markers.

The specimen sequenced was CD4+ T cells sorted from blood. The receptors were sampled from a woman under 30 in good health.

The CDR3 sequence is CASSLGQGYTGELFF. The CDR3 DNA follows: TGTGCCAGCAGCTTAGGGCAGGGATACACCGGGGAGCTGTTTTTT. This chain uses TRBV7-6 with TRBJ2-2; D is perhaps TRBD1 (5 bases). Deletions cut 1 base from V and 3 bases from J, with 9 bases between. CDR3 size: 15 residues. Germline V gene lookup returns CDR1 SGHVS and CDR2 FNYEAQ.

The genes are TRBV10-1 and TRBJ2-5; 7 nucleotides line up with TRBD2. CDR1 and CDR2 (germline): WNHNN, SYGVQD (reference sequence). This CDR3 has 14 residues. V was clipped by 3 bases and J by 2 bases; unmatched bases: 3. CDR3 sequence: CASSDRAGQETQYF. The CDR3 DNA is TGCGCCAGCAGTGATCGAGCGGGGCAAGAGACCCAGTACTTC.

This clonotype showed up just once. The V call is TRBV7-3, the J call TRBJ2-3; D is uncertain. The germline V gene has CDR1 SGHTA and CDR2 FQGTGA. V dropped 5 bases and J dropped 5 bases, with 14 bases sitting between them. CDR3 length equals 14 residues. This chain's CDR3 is CASSQGPPVDTQYF. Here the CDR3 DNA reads TGTGCCAGCAGCCAAGGGCCCCCGGTAGATACGCAGTATTTT.

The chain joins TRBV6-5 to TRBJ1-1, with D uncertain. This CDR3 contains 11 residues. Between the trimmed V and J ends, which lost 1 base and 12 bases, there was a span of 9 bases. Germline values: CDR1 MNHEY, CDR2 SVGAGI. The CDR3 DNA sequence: TGTGCCAGCAGTTACTGGGCAGAGACTTTCTTT. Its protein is CASSYWAETFF.

The CDR3 region is CSATGQGVEAFF. As DNA, the CDR3 is TGCAGTGCTACGGGACAGGGGGTGGAAGCTTTCTTT. The chain has TRBV20-1 and TRBJ1-1; 11 nucleotides match TRBD1. The J segment lost 8 bases and the V segment lost 4 bases, leaving 3 bases of the junction unmatched. CDR1 is DFQATT, CDR2 SNEGSKA, per germline (reference sequence). The CDR3 is 12 residues long.

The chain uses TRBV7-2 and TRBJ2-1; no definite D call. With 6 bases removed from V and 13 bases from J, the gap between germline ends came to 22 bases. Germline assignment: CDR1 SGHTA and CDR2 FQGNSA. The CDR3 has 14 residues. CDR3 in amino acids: CASRRRASSEFQFF. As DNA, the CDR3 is TGTGCCAGCAGGCGAAGAGCTAGTTCAGAGTTCCAGTTCTTC.

CDR3 in DNA: TGCAGTGCCCCCGGGACCGCTCACGGGGAGCTGTTTTTT. Encoded protein: CSAPGTAHGELFF. The rearrangement joins TRBV20-1 to TRBJ2-2; either TRBD1 or TRBD2 may fit D (5 bases each). In germline, CDR1 is DFQATT, CDR2 SNEGSKA (reference sequence). V was pared by 6 bases and J by 7 bases, with 15 bases between. The CDR3 has 13 residues.

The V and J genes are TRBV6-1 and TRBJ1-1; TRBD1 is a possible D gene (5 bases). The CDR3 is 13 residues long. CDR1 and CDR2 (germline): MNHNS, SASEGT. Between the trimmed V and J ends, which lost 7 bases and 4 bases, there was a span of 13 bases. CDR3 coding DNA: TGTGCCAGCACTAGTAAAAGGGGCACTGAAGCTTTCTTT. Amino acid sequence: CASTSKRGTEAFF.

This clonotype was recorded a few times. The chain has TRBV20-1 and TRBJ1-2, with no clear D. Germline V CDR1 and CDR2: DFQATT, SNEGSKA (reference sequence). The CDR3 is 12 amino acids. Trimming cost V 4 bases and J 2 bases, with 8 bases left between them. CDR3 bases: TGCAGTGCTAATGAGGGCAACTATGGCTACACCTTC. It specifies CSANEGNYGYTF.

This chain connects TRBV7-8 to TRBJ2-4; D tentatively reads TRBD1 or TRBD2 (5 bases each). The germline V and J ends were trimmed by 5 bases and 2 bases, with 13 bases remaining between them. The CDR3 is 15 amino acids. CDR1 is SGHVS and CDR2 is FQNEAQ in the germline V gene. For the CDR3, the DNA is TGTGCCAGCAGCCACCTCGGGGCCACCAAAAACATTCAGTACTTC. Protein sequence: CASSHLGATKNIQYF.

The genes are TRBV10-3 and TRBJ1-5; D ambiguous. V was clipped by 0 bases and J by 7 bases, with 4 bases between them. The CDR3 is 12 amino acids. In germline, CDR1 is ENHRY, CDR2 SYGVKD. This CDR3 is CAISESKQPQHF. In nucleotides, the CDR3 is TGTGCCATCAGTGAGTCGAAACAGCCCCAGCATTTT.

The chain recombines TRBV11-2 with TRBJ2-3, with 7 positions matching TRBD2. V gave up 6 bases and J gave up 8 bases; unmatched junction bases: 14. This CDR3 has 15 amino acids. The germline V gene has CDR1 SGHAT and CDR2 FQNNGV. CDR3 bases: TGTGCCAGCAGACGAGTAAGGGCGGGAGAGGTTACGCAGTATTTT. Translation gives CASRRVRAGEVTQYF.

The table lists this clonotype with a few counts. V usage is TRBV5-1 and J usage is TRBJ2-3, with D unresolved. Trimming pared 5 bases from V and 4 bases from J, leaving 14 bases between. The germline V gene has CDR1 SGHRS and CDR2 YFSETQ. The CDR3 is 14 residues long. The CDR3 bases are TGCGCCAGCAGTATTTCGGTTACGGCAGATACGCAGTATTTT. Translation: CASSISVTADTQYF.

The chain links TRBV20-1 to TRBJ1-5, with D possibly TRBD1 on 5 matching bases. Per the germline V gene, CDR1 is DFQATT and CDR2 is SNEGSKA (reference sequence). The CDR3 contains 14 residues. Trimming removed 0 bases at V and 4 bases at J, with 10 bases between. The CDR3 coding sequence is TGCAGTGCTAGAGATTCACGGGGGAATCAGCCCCAGCATTTT. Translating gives CSARDSRGNQPQHF.

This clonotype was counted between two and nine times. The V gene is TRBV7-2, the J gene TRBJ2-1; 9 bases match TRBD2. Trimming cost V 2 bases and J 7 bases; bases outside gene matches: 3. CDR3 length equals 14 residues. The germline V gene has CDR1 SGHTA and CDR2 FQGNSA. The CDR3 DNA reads TGTGCCAGCAGCTTACTAGCGGGGCCAAATGAGCAGTTCTTC. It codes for CASSLLAGPNEQFF.

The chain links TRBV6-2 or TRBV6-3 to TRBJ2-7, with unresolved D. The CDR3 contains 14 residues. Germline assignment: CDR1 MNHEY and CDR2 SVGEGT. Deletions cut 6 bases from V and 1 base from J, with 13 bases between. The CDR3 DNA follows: TGTGCCAGCAGACCCAGGATCACATCCTACGAGCAGTACTTC. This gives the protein CASRPRITSYEQYF.

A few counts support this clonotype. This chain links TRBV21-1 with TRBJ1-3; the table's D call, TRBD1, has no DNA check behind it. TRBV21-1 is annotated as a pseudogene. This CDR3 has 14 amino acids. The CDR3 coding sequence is TGTGCCAGCAGCATTCGCAGGGGTGGAAACACCATATATTTT. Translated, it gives CASSIRRGGNTIYF.

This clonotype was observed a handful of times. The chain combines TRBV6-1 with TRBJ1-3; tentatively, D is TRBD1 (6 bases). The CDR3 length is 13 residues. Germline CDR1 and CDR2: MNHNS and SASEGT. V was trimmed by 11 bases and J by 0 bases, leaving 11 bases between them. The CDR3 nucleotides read TGTGCCTACGGACAGAACTCTGGAAACACCATATATTTT. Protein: CAYGQNSGNTIYF.

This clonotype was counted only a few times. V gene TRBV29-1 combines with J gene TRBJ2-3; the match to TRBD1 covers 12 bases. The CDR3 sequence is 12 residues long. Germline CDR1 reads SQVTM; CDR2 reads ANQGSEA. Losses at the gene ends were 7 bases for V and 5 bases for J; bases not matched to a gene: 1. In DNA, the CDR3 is TGCAGCGGGGACAGGGGGCGAGATACGCAGTATTTT. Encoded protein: CSGDRGRDTQYF.

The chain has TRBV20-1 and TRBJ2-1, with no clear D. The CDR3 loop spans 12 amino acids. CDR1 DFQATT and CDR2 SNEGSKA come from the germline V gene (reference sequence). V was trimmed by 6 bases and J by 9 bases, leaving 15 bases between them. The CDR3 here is CSAPDQQVEQFF. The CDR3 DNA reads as TGCAGTGCACCGGACCAGCAGGTTGAGCAGTTCTTC.

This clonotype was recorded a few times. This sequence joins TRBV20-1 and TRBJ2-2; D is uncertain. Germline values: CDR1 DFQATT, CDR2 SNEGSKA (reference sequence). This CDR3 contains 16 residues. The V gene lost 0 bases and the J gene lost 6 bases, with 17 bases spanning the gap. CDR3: CSARDPGTPIAGELFF. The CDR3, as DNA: TGCAGTGCTAGAGATCCTGGCACCCCGATCGCCGGGGAGCTGTTTTTT.

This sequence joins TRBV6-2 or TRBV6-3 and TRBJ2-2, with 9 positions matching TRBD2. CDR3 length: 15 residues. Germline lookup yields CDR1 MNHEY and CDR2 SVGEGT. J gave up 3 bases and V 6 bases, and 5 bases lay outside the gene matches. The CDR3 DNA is TGTGCCAGCAGCAGACTAGCGGATTACACCGGGGAGCTGTTTTTT. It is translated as CASSRLADYTGELFF.

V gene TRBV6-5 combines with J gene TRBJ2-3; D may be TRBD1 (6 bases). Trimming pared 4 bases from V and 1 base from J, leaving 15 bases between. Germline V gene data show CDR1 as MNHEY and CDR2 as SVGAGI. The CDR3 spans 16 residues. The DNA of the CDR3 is TGTGCCAGCAGTTCCCCAGGGGTGGTCGGCACAGATACGCAGTATTTT. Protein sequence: CASSSPGVVGTDTQYF.

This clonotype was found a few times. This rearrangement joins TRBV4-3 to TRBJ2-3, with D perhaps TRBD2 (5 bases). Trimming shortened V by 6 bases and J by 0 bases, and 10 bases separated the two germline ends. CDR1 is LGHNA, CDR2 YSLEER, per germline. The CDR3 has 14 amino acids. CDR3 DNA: TGCGCCAGCAGAGCGGACCCGAGCACAGATACGCAGTATTTT. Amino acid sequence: CASRADPSTDTQYF.

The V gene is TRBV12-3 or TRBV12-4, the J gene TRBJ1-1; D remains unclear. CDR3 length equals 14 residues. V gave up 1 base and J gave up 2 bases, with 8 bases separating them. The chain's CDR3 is CASSLVPVNTEAFF. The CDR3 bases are TGTGCCAGCAGTTTAGTGCCGGTTAACACTGAAGCTTTCTTT.

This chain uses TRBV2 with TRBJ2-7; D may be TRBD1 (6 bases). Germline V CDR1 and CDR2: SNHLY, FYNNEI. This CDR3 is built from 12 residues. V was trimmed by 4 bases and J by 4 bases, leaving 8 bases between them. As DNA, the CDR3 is TGTGCCAGCAGTGGGGACATTTACGAGCAGTACTTC. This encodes CASSGDIYEQYF.

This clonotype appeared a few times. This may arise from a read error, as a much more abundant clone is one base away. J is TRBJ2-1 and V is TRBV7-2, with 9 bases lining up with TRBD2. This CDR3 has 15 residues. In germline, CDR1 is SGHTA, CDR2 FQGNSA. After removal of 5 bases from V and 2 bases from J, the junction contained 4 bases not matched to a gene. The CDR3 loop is CASSPGTSPYNEQFF. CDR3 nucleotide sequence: TGTGCCAGCAGCCCCGGGACTAGCCCCTACAATGAGCAGTTCTTC.

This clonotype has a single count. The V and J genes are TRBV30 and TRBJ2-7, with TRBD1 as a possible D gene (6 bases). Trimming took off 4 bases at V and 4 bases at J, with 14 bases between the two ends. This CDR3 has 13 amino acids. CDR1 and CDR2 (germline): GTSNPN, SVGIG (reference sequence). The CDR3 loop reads CAWNRETFYEQYF. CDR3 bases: TGTGCCTGGAACAGGGAAACCTTTTACGAGCAGTACTTC.

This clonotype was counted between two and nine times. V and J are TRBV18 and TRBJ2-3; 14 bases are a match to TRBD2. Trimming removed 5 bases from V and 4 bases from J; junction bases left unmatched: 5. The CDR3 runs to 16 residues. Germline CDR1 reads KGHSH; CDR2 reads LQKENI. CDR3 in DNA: TGTGCCAGCTCAACGGGACTAGCGGGGGAACCAGATACGCAGTATTTT. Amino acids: CASSTGLAGEPDTQYF.

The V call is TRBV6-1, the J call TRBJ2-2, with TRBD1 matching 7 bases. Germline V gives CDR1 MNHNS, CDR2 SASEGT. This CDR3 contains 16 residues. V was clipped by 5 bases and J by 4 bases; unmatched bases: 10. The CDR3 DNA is TGTGCCAGCAGTCTTCACCCGGGACAGCGCACCGGGGAGCTGTTTTTT. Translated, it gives CASSLHPGQRTGELFF.